A selection of T cell receptor beta chains follows, all from one sample in a study of blood T cell repertoires in COVID-19. Data came from immunoSEQ multiplex PCR; TCRdb stores just in-frame clones and leaves some out. The sample consists of 25,000 or so clones, 90% of them appearing once. Input material: peripheral blood. The source of these receptors is a man aged 65-85 years with acute or convalescent COVID-19. The CDR3 runs from the conserved cysteine through the conserved F or W. The order of the fields is clone size, CDR3 length, D gene, J gene, V gene, CDR3 DNA, CDR3 protein. D genes are given only for firm matches. Expanded clones are given a class, and other clones once, few, many or no size at all.

clone_size: .
cdr3_length: 15
d_call: .
j_call: TRBJ2-2
v_call: TRBV5-6
cdr3_nt: TGTGCCAGCAGCCAACGGGGACAGAACACCGGGGAGCTGTTTTTT
cdr3_aa: CASSQRGQNTGELFF

clone_size: once
cdr3_length: 14
d_call: .
j_call: TRBJ2-1
v_call: TRBV9
cdr3_nt: TGTGCCAGCAGCGTAGCGGGAGCCTACAATGAGCAGTTCTTC
cdr3_aa: CASSVAGAYNEQFF

clone_size: .
cdr3_length: 17
d_call: TRBD1
j_call: TRBJ1-5
v_call: TRBV18
cdr3_nt: TGTGCCAGCTCACAGGGGGATGAGACCCAGGGGGATCAGCCCCAGCATTTT
cdr3_aa: CASSQGDETQGDQPQHF

clone_size: .
cdr3_length: 13
d_call: .
j_call: TRBJ2-3
v_call: TRBV11-3
cdr3_nt: TGTGCCAGCAGCCACAGAGGCACAGATACGCAGTATTTT
cdr3_aa: CASSHRGTDTQYF

clone_size: .
cdr3_length: 16
d_call: TRBD1
j_call: TRBJ1-1
v_call: TRBV5-1
cdr3_nt: TGCGCCAGCAGCGATGCGGGACAGGGGGCGCGCACTGAAGCTTTCTTT
cdr3_aa: CASSDAGQGARTEAFF

clone_size: .
cdr3_length: 15
d_call: .
j_call: TRBJ1-4
v_call: TRBV2
cdr3_nt: TGTGCCAGCAGCGCCGGGATTACAACTAATGAAAAACTGTTTTTT
cdr3_aa: CASSAGITTNEKLFF

clone_size: .
cdr3_length: 15
d_call: TRBD1
j_call: TRBJ1-5
v_call: TRBV4-1
cdr3_nt: TGCGCCAGCAGCCAAGATTCGGGACAGGGTATGACCCAGCATTTT
cdr3_aa: CASSQDSGQGMTQHF

clone_size: few
cdr3_length: 12
d_call: .
j_call: TRBJ2-1
v_call: TRBV7-9
cdr3_nt: TGTGCCAGCAGCTTAGTTCTCGATGAGCAGTTCTTC
cdr3_aa: CASSLVLDEQFF

clone_size: .
cdr3_length: 17
d_call: TRBD2
j_call: TRBJ2-7
v_call: TRBV5-1
cdr3_nt: TGCGCCAGCAGCTTGGTACCGTCGGGAGGGACCTTCGACGAGCAGTACTTC
cdr3_aa: CASSLVPSGGTFDEQYF

clone_size: .
cdr3_length: 18
d_call: TRBD2
j_call: TRBJ2-7
v_call: TRBV18
cdr3_nt: TGTGCCAGCTCCCCCAAGGGCCTAGCGGGAAGGTTCATGTACGAGCAGTACTTC
cdr3_aa: CASSPKGLAGRFMYEQYF

clone_size: .
cdr3_length: 15
d_call: TRBD2
j_call: TRBJ2-1
v_call: TRBV6-5
cdr3_nt: TGTGCCAGCAGTCCGACTAGCGGGCCCTACAATGAGCAGTTCTTC
cdr3_aa: CASSPTSGPYNEQFF

clone_size: .
cdr3_length: 18
d_call: TRBD1
j_call: TRBJ1-3
v_call: TRBV9
cdr3_nt: TGTGCCAGCAGCGTAGCTTCTGGACAGGGTGTCGCTGGAAACACCATATATTTT
cdr3_aa: CASSVASGQGVAGNTIYF

clone_size: .
cdr3_length: 17
d_call: TRBD1
j_call: TRBJ2-7
v_call: TRBV7-3
cdr3_nt: TGTGCCAGCAGCTTAACGGGGGACAGTATAAAAACCTACGAGCAGTACTTC
cdr3_aa: CASSLTGDSIKTYEQYF

clone_size: once
cdr3_length: 15
d_call: .
j_call: TRBJ1-1
v_call: TRBV7-3
cdr3_nt: TGTGCCAGCAGCTTATATGGGCCGCCGAACACTGAAGCTTTCTTT
cdr3_aa: CASSLYGPPNTEAFF

clone_size: .
cdr3_length: 13
d_call: .
j_call: TRBJ2-3
v_call: TRBV11-3
cdr3_nt: TGTGCCAGCAGTTCCCAAAGCACAGATACGCAGTATTTT
cdr3_aa: CASSSQSTDTQYF

clone_size: .
cdr3_length: 14
d_call: .
j_call: TRBJ1-5
v_call: TRBV7-2
cdr3_nt: TGTGCCAGCAGCTTAGCATATAGCAATCAGCCCCAGCATTTT
cdr3_aa: CASSLAYSNQPQHF

clone_size: .
cdr3_length: 16
d_call: TRBD2
j_call: TRBJ2-5
v_call: TRBV15
cdr3_nt: TGTGCCACCAGCCCGTGGGGTAGCGGGGTCCCGGAGACCCAGTACTTC
cdr3_aa: CATSPWGSGVPETQYF

clone_size: .
cdr3_length: 16
d_call: TRBD1
j_call: TRBJ2-2
v_call: TRBV5-4
cdr3_nt: TGTGCCAGCAGCTCGGGGACAGGGGGCAACACCGGGGAGCTGTTTTTT
cdr3_aa: CASSSGTGGNTGELFF

clone_size: few
cdr3_length: 18
d_call: .
j_call: TRBJ2-1
v_call: TRBV7-9
cdr3_nt: TGTGCCAGCAGCTCCCGGTTGGAGGTACAGGAGGGTTTCAATGAGCAGTTCTTC
cdr3_aa: CASSSRLEVQEGFNEQFF

clone_size: few
cdr3_length: 16
d_call: TRBD2
j_call: TRBJ2-2
v_call: TRBV9
cdr3_nt: TGTGCCAGCAGCCCCCGGACTAGCGGGACTACCGGGGAGCTGTTTTTT
cdr3_aa: CASSPRTSGTTGELFF

clone_size: .
cdr3_length: 14
d_call: .
j_call: TRBJ1-3
v_call: TRBV3-1/TRBV3-2
cdr3_nt: TGTGCCAGCAACTACCGACAGTCTGGAAACACCATATATTTT
cdr3_aa: CASNYRQSGNTIYF

clone_size: .
cdr3_length: 16
d_call: TRBD2
j_call: TRBJ2-3
v_call: TRBV5-1
cdr3_nt: TGCGCCAGCAGCTTGAGTAGCGGGAGTATAGGGGATACGCAGTATTTT
cdr3_aa: CASSLSSGSIGDTQYF

clone_size: .
cdr3_length: 16
d_call: TRBD1
j_call: TRBJ2-1
v_call: TRBV3-1/TRBV3-2
cdr3_nt: TGTGCCAGCAGCCATTGCAACAGGGGGTTATACAATGAGCAGTTCTTC
cdr3_aa: CASSHCNRGLYNEQFF

clone_size: .
cdr3_length: 17
d_call: TRBD1
j_call: TRBJ1-1
v_call: TRBV18
cdr3_nt: TGTGCCAGCTCACCAACAGGGGGCAACCCCCAAGACACTGAAGCTTTCTTT
cdr3_aa: CASSPTGGNPQDTEAFF

clone_size: few
cdr3_length: 18
d_call: TRBD2
j_call: TRBJ2-1
v_call: TRBV3-1/TRBV3-2
cdr3_nt: TGTGCCAGCAGCCAGAGAGGGACTAGCGGGAGGGCCAGAAATGAGCAGTTCTTC
cdr3_aa: CASSQRGTSGRARNEQFF

clone_size: .
cdr3_length: 18
d_call: TRBD2
j_call: TRBJ2-6
v_call: TRBV3-1/TRBV3-2
cdr3_nt: TGTGCCAGCAGCCAGACTAGCGGGAGGGCCTTTGGGGCCAACGTCCTGACTTTC
cdr3_aa: CASSQTSGRAFGANVLTF

clone_size: .
cdr3_length: 15
d_call: .
j_call: TRBJ1-3
v_call: TRBV19
cdr3_nt: TGTGCCAGTAGTATCAGGGGCCCCTCTGGAAACACCATATATTTT
cdr3_aa: CASSIRGPSGNTIYF

clone_size: .
cdr3_length: 15
d_call: TRBD1
j_call: TRBJ1-6
v_call: TRBV6-5
cdr3_nt: TGTGCCAGCAGTAAGGACAGGGCCTATAATTCACCCCTCCACTTT
cdr3_aa: CASSKDRAYNSPLHF

clone_size: .
cdr3_length: 14
d_call: .
j_call: TRBJ2-1
v_call: TRBV9
cdr3_nt: TGTGCCAGCAGCGTAGGAGCGGGCTGGGATGAGCAGTTCTTC
cdr3_aa: CASSVGAGWDEQFF

clone_size: .
cdr3_length: 16
d_call: TRBD2
j_call: TRBJ2-2
v_call: TRBV7-2
cdr3_nt: TGTGCCAGCAGCCCCCGACTAGCGGGAGTCACCGGGGAGCTGTTTTTT
cdr3_aa: CASSPRLAGVTGELFF

clone_size: once
cdr3_length: 15
d_call: .
j_call: TRBJ2-3
v_call: TRBV7-3
cdr3_nt: TGTGCCAGCAGCTTAGGCCTAGCCTACACAGATACGCAGTATTTT
cdr3_aa: CASSLGLAYTDTQYF

clone_size: .
cdr3_length: 16
d_call: .
j_call: TRBJ2-1
v_call: TRBV15
cdr3_nt: TGTGCCACCAGCAGTCCGACTAGATTCGGGATCGATGAGCAGTTCTTC
cdr3_aa: CATSSPTRFGIDEQFF

clone_size: .
cdr3_length: 16
d_call: .
j_call: TRBJ2-2
v_call: TRBV7-2
cdr3_nt: TGTGCCAGCAGCTTAGCGGCGGGATCGGACACCGGGGAGCTGTTTTTT
cdr3_aa: CASSLAAGSDTGELFF

clone_size: .
cdr3_length: 15
d_call: .
j_call: TRBJ1-5
v_call: TRBV7-2
cdr3_nt: TGTGCCAGCAGCTTAGTGCAGGGGAATAATCAGCCCCAGCATTTT
cdr3_aa: CASSLVQGNNQPQHF

clone_size: once
cdr3_length: 14
d_call: TRBD2
j_call: TRBJ2-7
v_call: TRBV29-1
cdr3_nt: TGCAGCGTTCTGGGACTAGCGGGGGTCTACGAGCAGTACTTC
cdr3_aa: CSVLGLAGVYEQYF

clone_size: .
cdr3_length: 16
d_call: .
j_call: TRBJ2-1
v_call: TRBV5-1
cdr3_nt: TGCGCCAGCAGCTTCCCCCTAGCGCGAGCTGGGAATGAGCAGTTCTTC
cdr3_aa: CASSFPLARAGNEQFF

clone_size: .
cdr3_length: 15
d_call: TRBD1
j_call: TRBJ2-7
v_call: TRBV7-2
cdr3_nt: TGTGCCAGCAGCAGACACGGGACAGGAACCTACGAGCAGTACTTC
cdr3_aa: CASSRHGTGTYEQYF

clone_size: .
cdr3_length: 16
d_call: .
j_call: TRBJ2-3
v_call: TRBV28
cdr3_nt: TGTGCCAGCAGTTTGAAGGGGCCGGGACTCACAGATACGCAGTATTTT
cdr3_aa: CASSLKGPGLTDTQYF

clone_size: once
cdr3_length: 15
d_call: TRBD2
j_call: TRBJ2-1
v_call: TRBV27
cdr3_nt: TGTGCCAGCAGCCTCACTAGCGCCTCCTACAATGAGCAGTTCTTC
cdr3_aa: CASSLTSASYNEQFF

clone_size: .
cdr3_length: 15
d_call: TRBD1
j_call: TRBJ1-2
v_call: TRBV6-5
cdr3_nt: TGTGCCAGCAGTTACTCAGGACAGGGAGAAGGAGGCTACACCTTC
cdr3_aa: CASSYSGQGEGGYTF

clone_size: .
cdr3_length: 13
d_call: .
j_call: TRBJ2-1
v_call: TRBV7-2
cdr3_nt: TGTGCCAGCAGCTTAGGGCGCGAGGATGAGCAGTTCTTC
cdr3_aa: CASSLGREDEQFF

clone_size: .
cdr3_length: 16
d_call: .
j_call: TRBJ2-1
v_call: TRBV21-1
cdr3_nt: TGTGCCAGCAGCTACGCTACCGGGACTACGGCTCGAGAGCAGTTCTTC
cdr3_aa: CASSYATGTTAREQFF

clone_size: .
cdr3_length: 18
d_call: TRBD1
j_call: TRBJ1-1
v_call: TRBV7-9
cdr3_nt: TGTGCCAGCAGCTTAATAGGACAGGGCGTTAATATGAACACTGAAGCTTTCTTT
cdr3_aa: CASSLIGQGVNMNTEAFF

clone_size: .
cdr3_length: 14
d_call: .
j_call: TRBJ1-5
v_call: TRBV7-2
cdr3_nt: TGTGCCAGCAGCAAACGGGACACGGAACAGCCCCAGCATTTT
cdr3_aa: CASSKRDTEQPQHF

clone_size: .
cdr3_length: 16
d_call: .
j_call: TRBJ2-6
v_call: TRBV28
cdr3_nt: TGTGCCAGCAGTTTATCGCGGGACTCTGGGGCCAACGTCCTGACTTTC
cdr3_aa: CASSLSRDSGANVLTF

clone_size: .
cdr3_length: 15
d_call: TRBD2
j_call: TRBJ2-2
v_call: TRBV19
cdr3_nt: TGTGCCAGTAGTATTCTGGCTAGCGGAACCGGGGAGCTGTTTTTT
cdr3_aa: CASSILASGTGELFF

clone_size: .
cdr3_length: 14
d_call: .
j_call: TRBJ1-2
v_call: TRBV3-1/TRBV3-2
cdr3_nt: TGTGCCAGCAGCCTAGGGGAGGGGCTCTATGGCTACACCTTC
cdr3_aa: CASSLGEGLYGYTF

clone_size: few
cdr3_length: 15
d_call: TRBD1
j_call: TRBJ1-2
v_call: TRBV6-4
cdr3_nt: TGTGCCAGCGCCGGGACAGGGGGTTCGCTTCATGGCTACACCTTC
cdr3_aa: CASAGTGGSLHGYTF

clone_size: .
cdr3_length: 15
d_call: .
j_call: TRBJ2-7
v_call: TRBV11-1
cdr3_nt: TGTGCCAGCAGCCCAAATGGGAGTCCGGAGGGCGAGCAGTACTTC
cdr3_aa: CASSPNGSPEGEQYF